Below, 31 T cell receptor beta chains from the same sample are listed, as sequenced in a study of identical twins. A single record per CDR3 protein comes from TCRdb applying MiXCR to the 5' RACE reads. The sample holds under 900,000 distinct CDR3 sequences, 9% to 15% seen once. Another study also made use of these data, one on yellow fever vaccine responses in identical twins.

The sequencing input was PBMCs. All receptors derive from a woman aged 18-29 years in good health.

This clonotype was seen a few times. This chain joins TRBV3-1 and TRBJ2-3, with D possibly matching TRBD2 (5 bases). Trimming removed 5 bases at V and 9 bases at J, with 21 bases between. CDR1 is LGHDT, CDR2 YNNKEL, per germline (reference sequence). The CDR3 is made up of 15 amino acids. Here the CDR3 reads CASSEIGGSGRTQYF. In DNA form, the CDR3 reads TGTGCCAGCAGCGAGATCGGCGGGTCCGGGCGGACGCAGTATTTT.

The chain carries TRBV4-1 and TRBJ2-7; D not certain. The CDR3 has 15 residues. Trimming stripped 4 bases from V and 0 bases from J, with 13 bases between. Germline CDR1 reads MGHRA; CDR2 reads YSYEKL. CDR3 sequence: CASSLAFFPSYEQYV. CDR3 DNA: TGCGCCAGCAGCCTCGCTTTTTTCCCCTCCTACGAGCAGTACGTC.

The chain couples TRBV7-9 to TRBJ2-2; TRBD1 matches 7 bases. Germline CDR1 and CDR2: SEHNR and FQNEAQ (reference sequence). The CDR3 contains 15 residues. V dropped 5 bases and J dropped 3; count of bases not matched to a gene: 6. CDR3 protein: CASSPVGGDTGELFF. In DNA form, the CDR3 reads TGTGCCAGCAGCCCCGTAGGGGGCGACACCGGGGAGCTGTTTTTT.

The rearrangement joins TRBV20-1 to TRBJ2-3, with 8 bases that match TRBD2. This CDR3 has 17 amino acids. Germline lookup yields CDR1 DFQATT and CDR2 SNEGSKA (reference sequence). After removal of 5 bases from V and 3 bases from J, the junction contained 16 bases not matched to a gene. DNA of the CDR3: TGCAGTGCTCGAAAAATGGGAGCGGGAGTTATGACAGATACGCAGTATTTT. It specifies CSARKMGAGVMTDTQYF.

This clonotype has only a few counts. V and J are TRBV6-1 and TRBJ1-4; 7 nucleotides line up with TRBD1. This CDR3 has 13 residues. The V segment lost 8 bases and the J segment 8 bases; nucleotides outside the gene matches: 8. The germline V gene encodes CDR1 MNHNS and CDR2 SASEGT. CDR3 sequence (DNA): TGTGCCAGCCTGAGACAGGGCCAGGAAAAACTGTTTTTT. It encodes CASLRQGQEKLFF.

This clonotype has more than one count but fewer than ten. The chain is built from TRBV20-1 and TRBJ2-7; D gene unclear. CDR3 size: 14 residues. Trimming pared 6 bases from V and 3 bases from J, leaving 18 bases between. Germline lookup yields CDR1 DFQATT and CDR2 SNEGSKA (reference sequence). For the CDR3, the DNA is TGCAGTGCCCTTTTCCCCGGGTGGAGCTACGAGCAGTACGTC. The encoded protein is CSALFPGWSYEQYV.

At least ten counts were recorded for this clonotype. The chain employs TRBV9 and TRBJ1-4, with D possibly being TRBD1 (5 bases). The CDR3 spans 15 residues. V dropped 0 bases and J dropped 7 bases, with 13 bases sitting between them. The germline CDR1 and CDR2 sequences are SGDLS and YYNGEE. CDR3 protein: CASSVGAGSGEKLFF. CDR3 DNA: TGTGCCAGCAGCGTAGGGGCAGGGTCGGGTGAAAAACTGTTTTTT.

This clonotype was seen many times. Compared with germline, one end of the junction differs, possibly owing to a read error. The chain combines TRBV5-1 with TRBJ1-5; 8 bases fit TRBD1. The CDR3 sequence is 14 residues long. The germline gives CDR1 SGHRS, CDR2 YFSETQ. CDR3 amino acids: CASSAGQGGQPQHF. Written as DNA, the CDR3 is TGTGCCAGCAGTGCCGGACAGGGAGGGCAGCCCCAGCATTTT.

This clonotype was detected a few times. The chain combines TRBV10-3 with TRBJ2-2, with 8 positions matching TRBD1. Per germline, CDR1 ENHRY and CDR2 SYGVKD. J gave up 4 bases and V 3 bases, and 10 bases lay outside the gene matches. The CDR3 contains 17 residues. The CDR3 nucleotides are TGTGCCATCAGTGATCTTCCAGGGGGCGCGGGCACCGGGGAGCTGTTTTTT. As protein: CAISDLPGGAGTGELFF.

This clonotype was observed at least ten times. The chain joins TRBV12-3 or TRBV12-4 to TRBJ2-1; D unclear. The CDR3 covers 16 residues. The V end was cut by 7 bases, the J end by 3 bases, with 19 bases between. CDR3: CASTPPQASIYNEQFF. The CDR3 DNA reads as TGTGCCAGCACCCCCCCTCAGGCTAGTATCTACAATGAGCAGTTCTTC.

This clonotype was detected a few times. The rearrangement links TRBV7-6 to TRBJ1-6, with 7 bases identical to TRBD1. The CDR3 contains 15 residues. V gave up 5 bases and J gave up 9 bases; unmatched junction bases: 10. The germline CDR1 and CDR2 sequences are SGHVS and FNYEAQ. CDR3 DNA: TGTGCCAGCAGCCCCGGGACAGACGGCGGTTCACCCCTCCACTTT. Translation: CASSPGTDGGSPLHF.

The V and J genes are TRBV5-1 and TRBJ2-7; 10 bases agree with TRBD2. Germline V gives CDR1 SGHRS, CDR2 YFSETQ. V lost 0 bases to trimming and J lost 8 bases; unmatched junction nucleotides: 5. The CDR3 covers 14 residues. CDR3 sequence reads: CASSLVPSGSQQYF. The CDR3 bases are TGCGCCAGCAGCTTGGTCCCTAGCGGGAGTCAGCAGTACTTC.

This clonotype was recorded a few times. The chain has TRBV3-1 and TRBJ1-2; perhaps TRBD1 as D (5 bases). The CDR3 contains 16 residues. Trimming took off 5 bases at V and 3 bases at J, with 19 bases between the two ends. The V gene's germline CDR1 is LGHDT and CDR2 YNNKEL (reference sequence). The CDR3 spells CASSTHYGGTDYGYTF. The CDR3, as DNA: TGTGCCAGCAGCACCCACTACGGGGGAACTGACTATGGCTACACCTTC. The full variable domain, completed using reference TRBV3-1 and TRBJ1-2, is DTAVSQTPKYLVTQMGNDKSIKCEQNLGHDTMYWYKQDSKKFLKIMFSYNNKELIINETVPNRFSPKSPDKAHLNLHINSLELGDSAVYFCASSTHYGGTDYGYTFGSGTRLTVV.

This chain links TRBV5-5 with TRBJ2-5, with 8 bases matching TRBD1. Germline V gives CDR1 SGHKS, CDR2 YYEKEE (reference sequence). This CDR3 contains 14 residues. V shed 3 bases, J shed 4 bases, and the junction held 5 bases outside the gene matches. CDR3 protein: CASSSLTGVETQYF. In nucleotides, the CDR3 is TGTGCCAGCAGCTCCCTGACAGGGGTAGAGACCCAGTACTTC.

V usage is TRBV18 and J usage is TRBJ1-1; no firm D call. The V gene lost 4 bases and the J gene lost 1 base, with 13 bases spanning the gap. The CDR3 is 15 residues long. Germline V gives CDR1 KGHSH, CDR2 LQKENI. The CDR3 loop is CASSLYRGGNTEAFF. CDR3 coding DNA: TGTGCCAGCTCACTTTATAGAGGAGGGAACACTGAAGCTTTCTTT.

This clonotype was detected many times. The CDR3: CASSLGANTGELFF. CDR3 DNA: TGCGCCAGCAGCTTAGGCGCGAACACCGGGGAGCTGTTTTTT. The chain links TRBV5-1 to TRBJ2-2, with D unclear. The V and J ends lost 2 bases and 0 bases respectively, with 5 bases between them. Per germline, CDR1 SGHRS and CDR2 YFSETQ. This CDR3 is built from 14 residues.

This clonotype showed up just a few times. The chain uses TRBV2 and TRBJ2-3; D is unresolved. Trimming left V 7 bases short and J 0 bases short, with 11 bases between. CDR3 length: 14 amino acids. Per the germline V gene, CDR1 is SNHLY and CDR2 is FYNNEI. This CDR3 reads CASIGVESTDTQYF. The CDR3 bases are TGTGCCAGCATTGGGGTGGAGAGCACAGATACGCAGTATTTT.

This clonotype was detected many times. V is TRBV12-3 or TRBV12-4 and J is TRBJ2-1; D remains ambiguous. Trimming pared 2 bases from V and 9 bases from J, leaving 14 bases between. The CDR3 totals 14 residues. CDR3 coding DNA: TGTGCCAGCAGTTTAAGTTGGCCGGGCAGTGAGCAGTTCTTC. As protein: CASSLSWPGSEQFF.

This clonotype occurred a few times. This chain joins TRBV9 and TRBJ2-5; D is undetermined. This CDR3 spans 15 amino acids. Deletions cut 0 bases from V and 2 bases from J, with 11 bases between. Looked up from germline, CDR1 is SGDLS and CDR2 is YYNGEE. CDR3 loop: CASSVEWGRQETQYF. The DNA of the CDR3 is TGTGCCAGCAGCGTAGAGTGGGGTCGTCAAGAGACCCAGTACTTC.

CDR3 amino acids: CASSLGSYNEKLFF. The CDR3, as DNA: TGTGCCAGCAGTTTGGGCAGTTATAATGAAAAACTGTTTTTT. This chain links TRBV12-3 or TRBV12-4 with TRBJ1-4; D not resolved. Trimming stripped 3 bases from V and 4 bases from J, with 9 bases between. This CDR3 contains 14 residues.

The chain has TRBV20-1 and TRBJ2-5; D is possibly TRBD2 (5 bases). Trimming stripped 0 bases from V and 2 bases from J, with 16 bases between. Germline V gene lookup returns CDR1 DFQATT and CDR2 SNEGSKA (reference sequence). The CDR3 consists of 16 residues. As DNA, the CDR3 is TGCAGTGCTAGAGATCTTAGTTCGGGGAGTCAAGAGACCCAGTACTTC. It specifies CSARDLSSGSQETQYF.

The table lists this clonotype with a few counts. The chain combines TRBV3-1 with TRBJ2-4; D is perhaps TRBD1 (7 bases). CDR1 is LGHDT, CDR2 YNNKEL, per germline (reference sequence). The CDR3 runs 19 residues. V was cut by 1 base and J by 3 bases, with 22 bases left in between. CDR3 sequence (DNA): TGTGCCAGCAGCCAAGGACAGGGAAGAGGCGGGATAGACAAAAACATTCAGTACTTC. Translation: CASSQGQGRGGIDKNIQYF.

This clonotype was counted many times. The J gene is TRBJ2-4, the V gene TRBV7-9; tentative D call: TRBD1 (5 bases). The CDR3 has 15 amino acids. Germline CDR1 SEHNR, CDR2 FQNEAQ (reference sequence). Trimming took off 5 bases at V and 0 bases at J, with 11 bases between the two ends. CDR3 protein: CASSPTALAKNIQYF. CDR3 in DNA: TGTGCCAGCAGCCCGACAGCCTTAGCCAAAAACATTCAGTACTTC.

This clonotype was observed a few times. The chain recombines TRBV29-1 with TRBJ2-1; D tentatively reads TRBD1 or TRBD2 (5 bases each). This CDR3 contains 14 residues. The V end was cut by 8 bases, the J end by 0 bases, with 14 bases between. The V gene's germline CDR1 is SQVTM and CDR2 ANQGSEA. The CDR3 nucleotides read TGCAGCATCCGGGACCGCGGCTCCTACAATGAGCAGTTCTTC. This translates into CSIRDRGSYNEQFF.

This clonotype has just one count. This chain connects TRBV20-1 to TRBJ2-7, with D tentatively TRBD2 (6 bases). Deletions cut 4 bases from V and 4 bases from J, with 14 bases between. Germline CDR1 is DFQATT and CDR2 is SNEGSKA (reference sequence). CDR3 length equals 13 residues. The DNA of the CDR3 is TGCAGTGCTATTTTGGCGGCGGGGTACGAGCAGTACTTC. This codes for CSAILAAGYEQYF.

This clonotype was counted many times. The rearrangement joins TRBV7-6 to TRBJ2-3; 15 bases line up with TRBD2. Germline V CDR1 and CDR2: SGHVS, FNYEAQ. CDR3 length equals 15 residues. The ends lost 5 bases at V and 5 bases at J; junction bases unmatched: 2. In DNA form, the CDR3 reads TGTGCCAGCAGCGGGACTAGCGGGGGGCGAGATACGCAGTATTTT. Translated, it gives CASSGTSGGRDTQYF.

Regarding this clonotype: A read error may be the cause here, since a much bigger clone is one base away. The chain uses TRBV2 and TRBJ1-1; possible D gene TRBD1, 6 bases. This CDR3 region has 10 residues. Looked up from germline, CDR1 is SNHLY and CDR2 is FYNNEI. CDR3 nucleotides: TGTGCCAGCGGTGACAGGGAAGCTTTCTTT. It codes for CASGDREAFF.

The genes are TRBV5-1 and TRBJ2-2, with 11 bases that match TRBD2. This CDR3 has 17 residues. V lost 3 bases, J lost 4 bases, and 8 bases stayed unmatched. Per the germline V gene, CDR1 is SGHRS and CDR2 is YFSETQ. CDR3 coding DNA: TGCGCCAGCAGCTCGGGGGGGACTAGCGGCTTCACCGGGGAGCTGTTTTTT. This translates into CASSSGGTSGFTGELFF.

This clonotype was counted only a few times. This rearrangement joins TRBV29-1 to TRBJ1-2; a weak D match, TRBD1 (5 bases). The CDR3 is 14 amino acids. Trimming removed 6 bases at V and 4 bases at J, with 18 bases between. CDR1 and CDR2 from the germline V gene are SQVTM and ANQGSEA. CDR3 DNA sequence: TGCAGCGTACCTATATCGACAGTTGGCTATGGCTACACCTTC. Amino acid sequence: CSVPISTVGYGYTF.

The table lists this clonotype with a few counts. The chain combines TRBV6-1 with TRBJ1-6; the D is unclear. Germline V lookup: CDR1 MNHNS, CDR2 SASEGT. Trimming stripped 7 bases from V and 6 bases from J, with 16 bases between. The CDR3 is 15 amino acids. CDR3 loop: CASKWGGRPNSPLHF. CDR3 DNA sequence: TGTGCCAGCAAGTGGGGTGGTCGACCTAATTCACCCCTCCACTTT.

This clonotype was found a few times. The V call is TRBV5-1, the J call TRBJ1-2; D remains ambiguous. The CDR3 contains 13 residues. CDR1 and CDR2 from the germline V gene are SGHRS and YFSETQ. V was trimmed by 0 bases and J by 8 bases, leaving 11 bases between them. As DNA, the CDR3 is TGCGCCAGCAGCTTGGTTCCCAGGCGGGGCTACACCTTC. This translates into CASSLVPRRGYTF.